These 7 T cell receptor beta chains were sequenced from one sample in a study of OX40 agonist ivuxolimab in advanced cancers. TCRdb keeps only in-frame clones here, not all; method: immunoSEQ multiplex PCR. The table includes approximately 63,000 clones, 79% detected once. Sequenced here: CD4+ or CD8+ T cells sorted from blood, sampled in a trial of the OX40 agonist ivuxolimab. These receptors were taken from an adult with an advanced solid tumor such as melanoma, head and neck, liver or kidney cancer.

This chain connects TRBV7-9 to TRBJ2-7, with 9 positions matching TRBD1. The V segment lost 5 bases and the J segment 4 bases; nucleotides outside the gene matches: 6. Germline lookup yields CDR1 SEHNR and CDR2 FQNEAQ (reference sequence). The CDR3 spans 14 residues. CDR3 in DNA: TGTGCCAGCAGCCCGCGGGACAGGGATTACGAGCAGTACTTC. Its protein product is CASSPRDRDYEQYF.

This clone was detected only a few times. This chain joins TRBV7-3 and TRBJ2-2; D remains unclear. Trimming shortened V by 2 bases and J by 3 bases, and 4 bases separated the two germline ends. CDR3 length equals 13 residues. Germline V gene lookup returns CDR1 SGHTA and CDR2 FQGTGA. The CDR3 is CASSLGDTGELFF. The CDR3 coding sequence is TGTGCCAGCAGCTTAGGGGACACCGGGGAGCTGTTTTTT.

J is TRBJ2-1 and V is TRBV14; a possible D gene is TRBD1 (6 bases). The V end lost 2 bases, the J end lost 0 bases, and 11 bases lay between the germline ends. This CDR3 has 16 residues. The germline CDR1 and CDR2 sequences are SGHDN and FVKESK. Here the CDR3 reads CASSQLGGNSYNEQFF. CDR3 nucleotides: TGTGCCAGCAGCCAACTAGGGGGTAACTCCTACAATGAGCAGTTCTTC.

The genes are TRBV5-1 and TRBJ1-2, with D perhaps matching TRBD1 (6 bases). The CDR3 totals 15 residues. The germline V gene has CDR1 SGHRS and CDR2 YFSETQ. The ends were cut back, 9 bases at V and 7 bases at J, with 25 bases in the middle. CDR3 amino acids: CATKPTGRQVVGYTF. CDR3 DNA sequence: TGCGCCACCAAACCTACAGGGCGTCAGGTAGTTGGCTACACCTTC.

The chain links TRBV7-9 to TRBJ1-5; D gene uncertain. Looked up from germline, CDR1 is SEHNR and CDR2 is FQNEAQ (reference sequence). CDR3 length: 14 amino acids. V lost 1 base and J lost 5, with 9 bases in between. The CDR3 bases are TGTGCCAGCAGCTTAGGGCAGGACGATCAGCCCCAGCATTTT. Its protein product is CASSLGQDDQPQHF.

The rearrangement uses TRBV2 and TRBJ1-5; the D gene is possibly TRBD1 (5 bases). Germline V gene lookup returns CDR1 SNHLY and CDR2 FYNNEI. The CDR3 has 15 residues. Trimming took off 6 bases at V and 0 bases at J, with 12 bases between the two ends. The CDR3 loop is CASRGGGYSNQPQHF. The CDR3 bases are TGTGCCAGCAGGGGGGGAGGGTATAGCAATCAGCCCCAGCATTTT.

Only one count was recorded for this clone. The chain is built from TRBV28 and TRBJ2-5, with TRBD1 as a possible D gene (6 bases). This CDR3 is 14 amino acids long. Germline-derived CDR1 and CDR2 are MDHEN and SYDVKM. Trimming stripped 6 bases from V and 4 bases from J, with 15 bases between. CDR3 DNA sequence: TGTGCCAGCAGATCGACAGGTCGAGGAGAGACCCAGTACTTC. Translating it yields CASRSTGRGETQYF.